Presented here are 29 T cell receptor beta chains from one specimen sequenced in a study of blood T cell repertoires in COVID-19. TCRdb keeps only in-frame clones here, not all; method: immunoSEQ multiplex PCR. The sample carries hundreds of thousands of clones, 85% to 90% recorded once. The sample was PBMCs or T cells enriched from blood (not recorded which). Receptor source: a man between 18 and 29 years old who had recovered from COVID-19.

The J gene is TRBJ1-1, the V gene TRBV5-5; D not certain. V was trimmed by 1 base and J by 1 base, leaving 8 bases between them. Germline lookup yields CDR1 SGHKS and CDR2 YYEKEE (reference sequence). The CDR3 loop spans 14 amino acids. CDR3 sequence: CASSLQWSNTEAFF. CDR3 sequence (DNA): TGTGCCAGCAGCTTGCAGTGGTCGAACACTGAAGCTTTCTTT.

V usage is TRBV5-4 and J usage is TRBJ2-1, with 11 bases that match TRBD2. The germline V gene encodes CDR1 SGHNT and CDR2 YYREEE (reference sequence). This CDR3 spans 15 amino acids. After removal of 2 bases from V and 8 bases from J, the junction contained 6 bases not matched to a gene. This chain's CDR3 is CASSFRLAGYDEQFF. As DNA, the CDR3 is TGTGCCAGCAGCTTCCGACTAGCGGGGTACGATGAGCAGTTCTTC.

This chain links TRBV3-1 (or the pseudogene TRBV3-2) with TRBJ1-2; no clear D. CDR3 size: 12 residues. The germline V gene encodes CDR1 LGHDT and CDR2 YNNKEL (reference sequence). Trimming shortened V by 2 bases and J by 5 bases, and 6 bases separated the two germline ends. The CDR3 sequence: CASSQPGYGYTF. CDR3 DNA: TGTGCCAGCAGCCAACCGGGATATGGCTACACCTTC.

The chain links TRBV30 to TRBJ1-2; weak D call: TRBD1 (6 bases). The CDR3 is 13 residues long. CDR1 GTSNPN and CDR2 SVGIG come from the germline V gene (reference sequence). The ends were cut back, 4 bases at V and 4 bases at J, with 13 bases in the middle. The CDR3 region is CAWTPDRPYGYTF. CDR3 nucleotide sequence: TGTGCCTGGACCCCCGACAGGCCCTATGGCTACACCTTC.

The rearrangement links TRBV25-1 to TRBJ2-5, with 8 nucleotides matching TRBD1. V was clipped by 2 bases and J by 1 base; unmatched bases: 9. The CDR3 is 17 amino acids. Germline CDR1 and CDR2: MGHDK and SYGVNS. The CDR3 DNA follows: TGTGCCAGCAGTGAACACCCGGGACAGGACCCCCAAGAGACCCAGTACTTC. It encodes CASSEHPGQDPQETQYF. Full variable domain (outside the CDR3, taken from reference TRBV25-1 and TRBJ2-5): EADIYQTPRYLVIGTGKKITLECSQTMGHDKMYWYQQDPGMELHLIHYSYGVNSTEKGDLSSESTVSRIRTEHFPLTLESARPSHTSQYLCASSEHPGQDPQETQYFGPGTRLLVL.

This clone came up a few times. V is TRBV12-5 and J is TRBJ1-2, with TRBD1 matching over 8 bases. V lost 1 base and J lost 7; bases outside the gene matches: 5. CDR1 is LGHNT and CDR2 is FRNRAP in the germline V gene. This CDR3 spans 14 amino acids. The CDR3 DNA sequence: TGTGCTAGTGGTTTGGGACAGGGGAGAGGTGGCTACACCTTC. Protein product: CASGLGQGRGGYTF.

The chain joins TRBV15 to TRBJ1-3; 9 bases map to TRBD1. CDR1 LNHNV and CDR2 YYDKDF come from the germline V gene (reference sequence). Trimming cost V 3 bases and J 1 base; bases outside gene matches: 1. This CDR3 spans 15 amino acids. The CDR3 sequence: CATSRDRGSGNTIYF. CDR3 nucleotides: TGTGCCACCAGCAGGGACAGGGGTTCTGGAAACACCATATATTTT.

This chain's CDR3 is CASSDSDFGTYEQYF. The CDR3 bases are TGTGCCAGCAGTGATAGCGACTTTGGGACCTACGAGCAGTACTTC. The rearrangement links TRBV6-2 or TRBV6-3 to TRBJ2-7, with TRBD2 as a possible D gene (5 bases). The CDR3 totals 15 residues. V was shortened by 5 bases and J by 2 bases, with 16 bases between the two germline ends. Germline CDR1 MNHEY, CDR2 SVGEGT.

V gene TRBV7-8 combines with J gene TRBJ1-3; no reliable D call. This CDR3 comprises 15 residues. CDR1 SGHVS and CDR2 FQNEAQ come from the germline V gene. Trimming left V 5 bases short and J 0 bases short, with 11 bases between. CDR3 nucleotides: TGTGCCAGCAGCCCCCAAAGGAGCTCTGGAAACACCATATATTTT. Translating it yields CASSPQRSSGNTIYF.

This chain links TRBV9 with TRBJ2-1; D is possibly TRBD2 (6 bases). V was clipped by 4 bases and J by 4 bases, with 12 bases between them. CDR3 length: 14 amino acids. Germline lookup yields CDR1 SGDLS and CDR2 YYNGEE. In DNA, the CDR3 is TGTGCCAGCAGCCCCCCTGGGGGGTACAATGAGCAGTTCTTC. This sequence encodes CASSPPGGYNEQFF.

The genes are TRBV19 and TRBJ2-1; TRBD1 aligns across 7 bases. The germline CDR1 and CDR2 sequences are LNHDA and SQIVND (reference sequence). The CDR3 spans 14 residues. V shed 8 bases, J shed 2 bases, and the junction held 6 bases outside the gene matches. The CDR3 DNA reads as TGTGCCAGTGCGACAGGGAAAACCTACAATGAGCAGTTCTTC. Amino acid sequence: CASATGKTYNEQFF.

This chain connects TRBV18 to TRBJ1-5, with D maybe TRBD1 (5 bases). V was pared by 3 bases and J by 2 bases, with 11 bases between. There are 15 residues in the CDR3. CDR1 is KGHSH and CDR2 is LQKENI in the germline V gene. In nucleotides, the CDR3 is TGTGCCAGCTCACCTGCGGGGCAGCGCAATCAGCCCCAGCATTTT. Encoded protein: CASSPAGQRNQPQHF.

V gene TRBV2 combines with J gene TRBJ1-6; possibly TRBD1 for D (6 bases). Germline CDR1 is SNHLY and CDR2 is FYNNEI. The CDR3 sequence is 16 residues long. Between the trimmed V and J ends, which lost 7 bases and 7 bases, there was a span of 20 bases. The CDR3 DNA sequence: TGTGCCAGCATCCTGGACAGTTGGGGTGGGAATTCACCCCTCCACTTT. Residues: CASILDSWGGNSPLHF.

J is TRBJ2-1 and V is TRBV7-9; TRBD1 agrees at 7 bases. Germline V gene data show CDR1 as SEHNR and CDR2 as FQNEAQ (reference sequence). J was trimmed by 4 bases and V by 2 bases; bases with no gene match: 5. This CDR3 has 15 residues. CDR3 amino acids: CASSLRQGPYNEQFF. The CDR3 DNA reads TGTGCCAGCAGCTTAAGACAGGGACCTTACAATGAGCAGTTCTTC.

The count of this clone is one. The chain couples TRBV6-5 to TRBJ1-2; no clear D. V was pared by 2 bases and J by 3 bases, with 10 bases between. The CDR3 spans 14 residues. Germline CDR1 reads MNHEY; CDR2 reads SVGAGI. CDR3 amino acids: CASSYGQADYGYTF. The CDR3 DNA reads TGTGCCAGCAGTTACGGTCAGGCAGACTATGGCTACACCTTC.

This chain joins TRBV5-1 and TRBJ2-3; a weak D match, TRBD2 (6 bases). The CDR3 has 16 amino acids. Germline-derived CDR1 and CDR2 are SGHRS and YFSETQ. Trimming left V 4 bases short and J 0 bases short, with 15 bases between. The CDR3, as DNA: TGCGCCAGCAGCCCCAACCCGGGGACTAGCACAGATACGCAGTATTTT. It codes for CASSPNPGTSTDTQYF.

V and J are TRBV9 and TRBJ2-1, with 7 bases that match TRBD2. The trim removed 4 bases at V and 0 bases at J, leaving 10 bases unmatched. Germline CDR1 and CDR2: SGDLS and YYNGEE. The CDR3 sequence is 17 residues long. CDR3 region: CASSSDVWGGSYNEQFF. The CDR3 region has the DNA TGTGCCAGCAGCTCCGATGTCTGGGGGGGCTCCTACAATGAGCAGTTCTTC.

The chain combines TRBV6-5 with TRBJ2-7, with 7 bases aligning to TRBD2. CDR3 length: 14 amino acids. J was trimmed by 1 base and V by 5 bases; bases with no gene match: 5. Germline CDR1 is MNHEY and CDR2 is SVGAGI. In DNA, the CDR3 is TGTGCCAGCAGTCCCGCTAGCGGTTCCTACGAGCAGTACTTC. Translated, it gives CASSPASGSYEQYF.

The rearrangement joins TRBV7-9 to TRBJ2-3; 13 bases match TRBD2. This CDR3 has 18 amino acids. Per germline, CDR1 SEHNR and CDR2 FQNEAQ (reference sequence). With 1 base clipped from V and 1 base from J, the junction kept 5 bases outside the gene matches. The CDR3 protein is CASSLVRTSGRGTDTQYF. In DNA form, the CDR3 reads TGTGCCAGCAGCTTAGTACGGACTAGCGGGAGAGGCACAGATACGCAGTATTTT. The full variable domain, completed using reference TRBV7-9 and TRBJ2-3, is DTGVSQNPRHKITKRGQNVTFRCDPISEHNRLYWYRQTLGQGPEFLTYFQNEAQLEKSRLLSDRFSAERPKGSFSTLEIQRTEQGDSAMYLCASSLVRTSGRGTDTQYFGPGTRLTVL.

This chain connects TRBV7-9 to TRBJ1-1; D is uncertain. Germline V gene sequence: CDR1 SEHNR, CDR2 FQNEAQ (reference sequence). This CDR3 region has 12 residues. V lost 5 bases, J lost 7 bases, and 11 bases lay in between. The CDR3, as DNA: TGTGCCAGCAGCAAAGGAGGTATTGAAGCTTTCTTT. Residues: CASSKGGIEAFF.

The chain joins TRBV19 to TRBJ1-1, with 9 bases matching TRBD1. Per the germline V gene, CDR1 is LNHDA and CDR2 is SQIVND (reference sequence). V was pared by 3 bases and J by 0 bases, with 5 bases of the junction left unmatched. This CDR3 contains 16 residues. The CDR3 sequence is CASSMRTGAVNTEAFF. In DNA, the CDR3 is TGTGCCAGTAGTATGCGGACAGGGGCGGTGAACACTGAAGCTTTCTTT.

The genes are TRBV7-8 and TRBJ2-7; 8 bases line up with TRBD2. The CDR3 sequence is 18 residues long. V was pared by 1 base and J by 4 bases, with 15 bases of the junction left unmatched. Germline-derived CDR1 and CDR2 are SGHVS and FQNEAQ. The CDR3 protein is CASSLVGALAEVGYEQYF. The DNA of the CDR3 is TGTGCCAGCAGCTTAGTGGGGGCACTAGCGGAGGTGGGTTACGAGCAGTACTTC.

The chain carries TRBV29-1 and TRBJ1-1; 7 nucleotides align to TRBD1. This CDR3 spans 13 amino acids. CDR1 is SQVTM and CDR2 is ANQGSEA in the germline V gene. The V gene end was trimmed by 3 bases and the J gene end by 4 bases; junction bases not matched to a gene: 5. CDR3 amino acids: CSVERQGGTEAFF. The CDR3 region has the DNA TGCAGCGTTGAGCGGCAGGGGGGCACTGAAGCTTTCTTT.

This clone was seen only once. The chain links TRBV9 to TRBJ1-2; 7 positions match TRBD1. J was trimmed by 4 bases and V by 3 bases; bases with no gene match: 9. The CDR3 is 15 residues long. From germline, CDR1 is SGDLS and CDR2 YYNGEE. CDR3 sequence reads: CASSAEGGASYGYTF. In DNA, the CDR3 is TGTGCCAGCAGCGCGGAAGGGGGCGCCTCCTATGGCTACACCTTC. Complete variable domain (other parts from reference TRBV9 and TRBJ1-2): DSGVTQTPKHLITATGQRVTLRCSPRSGDLSVYWYQQSLDQGLQFLIQYYNGEERAKGNILERFSAQQFPDLHSELNLSSLELGDSALYFCASSAEGGASYGYTFGSGTRLTVV.

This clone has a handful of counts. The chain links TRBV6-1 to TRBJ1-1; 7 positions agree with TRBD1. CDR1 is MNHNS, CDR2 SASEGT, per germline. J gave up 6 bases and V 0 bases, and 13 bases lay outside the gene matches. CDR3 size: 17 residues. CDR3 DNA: TGTGCCAGCAGTGAAGCCCCAGGGGGAAGGCCCGCGGCTGAAGCTTTCTTT. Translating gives CASSEAPGGRPAAEAFF.

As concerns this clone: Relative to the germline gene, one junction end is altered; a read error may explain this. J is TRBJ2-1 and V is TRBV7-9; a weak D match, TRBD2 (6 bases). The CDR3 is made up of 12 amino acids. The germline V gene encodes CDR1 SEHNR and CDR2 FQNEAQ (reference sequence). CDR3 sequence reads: CASSPRAGTRVF. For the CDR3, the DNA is TGTGCCAGCAGCCCCCGTGCGGGAACGCGAGTCTTC.

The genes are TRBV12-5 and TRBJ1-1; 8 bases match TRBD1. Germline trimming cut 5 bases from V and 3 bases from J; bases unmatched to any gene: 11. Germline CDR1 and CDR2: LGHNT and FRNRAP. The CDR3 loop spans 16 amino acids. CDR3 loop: CASGPGQGLSYTEAFF. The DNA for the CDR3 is TGTGCTAGTGGTCCAGGACAGGGCTTATCTTACACTGAAGCTTTCTTT.

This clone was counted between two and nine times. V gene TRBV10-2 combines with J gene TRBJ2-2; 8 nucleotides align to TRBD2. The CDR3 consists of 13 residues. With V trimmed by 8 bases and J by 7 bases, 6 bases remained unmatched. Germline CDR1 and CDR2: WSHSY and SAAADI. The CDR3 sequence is CASREGGGGELFF. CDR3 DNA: TGCGCCAGCCGGGAGGGTGGAGGCGGGGAGCTGTTTTTT.

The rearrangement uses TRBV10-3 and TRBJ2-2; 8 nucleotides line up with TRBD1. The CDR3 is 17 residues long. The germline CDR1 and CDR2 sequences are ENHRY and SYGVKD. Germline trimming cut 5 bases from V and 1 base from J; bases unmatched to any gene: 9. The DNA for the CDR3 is TGTGCCATCAGTCTCACCCAAGGACAGGGGAACACCGGGGAGCTGTTTTTT. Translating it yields CAISLTQGQGNTGELFF.